Listed here is a single TCR beta chain. Pooled CD45RO+ cells and CCR7-negative CD45RA+ TemRA cells made up CD8 memory. Original processing methods: Filtering differed, since immunoSEQ gave only junction sequences and no quality scores. TCRdb's table, derived via immunoSEQ multiplex PCR, lists solely in-frame clones and lacks some. That table furnishes V, J and clone size, whereas the DNA furnished D and trimming. This sample has roughly 720,000 clones, with 80% to 95% found just once. Per germline, CDR1 MDHEN and CDR2 SYDVKM. The CDR3 consists of 12 residues. V lost 3 bases to trimming and J lost 8 bases, with 8 bases between them. The sample belongs to a study of shared clonotypes between healthy human individuals. Across the whole study: Sampling drew on donors who were two women and a few men aged 18 to 49.

The source material was memory CD8+ T cells from PBMCs. Subset meaning: CD45RO+ cells pooled with CCR7-negative TemRA cells. This chain links TRBV28 with TRBJ2-4, with D perhaps matching TRBD1 (5 bases). The receptor was derived from a man aged 18 to 30 in good health. Some clones in this sample may be carry-over from other donors' samples. The CDR3 coding sequence is TGTGCCAGCAGTTTTGCAGGGCACATTCAGTACTTC. It codes for CASSFAGHIQYF.